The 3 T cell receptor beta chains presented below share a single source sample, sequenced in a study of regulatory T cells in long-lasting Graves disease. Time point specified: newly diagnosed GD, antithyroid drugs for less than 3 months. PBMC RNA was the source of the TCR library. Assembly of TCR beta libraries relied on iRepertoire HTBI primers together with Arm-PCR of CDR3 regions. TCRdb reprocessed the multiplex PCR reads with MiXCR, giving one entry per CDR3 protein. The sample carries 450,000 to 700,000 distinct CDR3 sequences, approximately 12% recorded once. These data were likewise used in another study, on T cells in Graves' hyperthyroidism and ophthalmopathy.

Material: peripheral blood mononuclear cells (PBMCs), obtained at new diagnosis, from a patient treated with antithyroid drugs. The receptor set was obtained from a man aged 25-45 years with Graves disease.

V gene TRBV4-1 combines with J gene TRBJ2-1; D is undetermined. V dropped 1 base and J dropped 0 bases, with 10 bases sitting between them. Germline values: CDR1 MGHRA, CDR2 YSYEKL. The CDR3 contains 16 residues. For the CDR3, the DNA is TGCGCCAGCAGCCAAGCTATACTCAGCTCCTACAATGAGCAGTTCTTC. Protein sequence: CASSQAILSSYNEQFF.

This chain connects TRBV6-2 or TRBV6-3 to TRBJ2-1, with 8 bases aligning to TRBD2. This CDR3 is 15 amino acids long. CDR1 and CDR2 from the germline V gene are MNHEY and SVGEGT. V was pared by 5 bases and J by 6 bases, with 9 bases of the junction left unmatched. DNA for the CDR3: TGTGCCAGCAGTGAATTGTCTAGCGGGCTCAATGAGCAGTTCTTC. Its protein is CASSELSSGLNEQFF.

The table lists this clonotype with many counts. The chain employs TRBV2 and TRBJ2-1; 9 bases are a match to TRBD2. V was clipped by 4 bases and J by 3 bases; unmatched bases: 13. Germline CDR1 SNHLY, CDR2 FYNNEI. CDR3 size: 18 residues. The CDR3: CASSAFASGATIYNEQFF. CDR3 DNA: TGTGCCAGCAGTGCATTTGCTAGCGGGGCAACTATCTACAATGAGCAGTTCTTC.